This TCR beta chain was found in a study of CD8 T cell repertoires and HIV-1 epitope variants. On the study more broadly: T cells were stimulated with Twenty-five Gag and Nef peptides separately. Controls were a CMV, EBV and flu pool, Ebola AY9, and no peptide. Study results and caveats: Beta chains alone show antigen proliferation, not cytokine profile or function.

V lost 0 bases and J lost 2, with 12 bases in between. The CDR3 is made up of 16 amino acids. CDR1 and CDR2 (germline): SGDLS, YYNGEE. This clone has just one count. Its matching antigen is unknown. The protocol was immunoSEQ multiplex PCR, while the TCRdb copy is restricted to in-frame clones and leaves out a portion. This sample has some 3,500 clones, with 70% to 75% found just once. This chain uses TRBV9 with TRBJ2-1; the D gene is possibly TRBD2 (6 bases). This sequence was found in a male donor with HIV. What was sequenced was cultured CD8+ T cells derived from PBMCs. CDR3 residues: CASSVAGSGPYNEQFF. CDR3 in DNA: TGTGCCAGCAGCGTAGCTGGTAGCGGACCCTACAATGAGCAGTTCTTC. Supplemented by reference TRBV9 and TRBJ2-1, the full variable domain reads DSGVTQTPKHLITATGQRVTLRCSPRSGDLSVYWYQQSLDQGLQFLIQYYNGEERAKGNILERFSAQQFPDLHSELNLSSLELGDSALYFCASSVAGSGPYNEQFFGPGTRLTVL.